The entry below describes one TCR beta chain. Its specificity is not known. The PCR primers covered 54 TRBV and 13 TRBJ segments. Measured with immunoSEQ multiplex PCR; TCRdb has only the in-frame clones, and not every one. Among about 89,000 clones listed, around nine tenths were seen once. The sample originates from a study of T cell repertoires and HLA-DP antigens. Study background: Alloantigens: one with one groove difference and one with around 9 differences versus self.

Study-wide findings and caveats: Against one allele, clones undetected before culture averaged approximately 36%; against the other, 50% to 60%.

Germline V gene lookup returns CDR1 SEHNR and CDR2 FQNEAQ (reference sequence). CDR3 length: 13 amino acids. Trimming took 3 bases from V and 9 from J; bases not matched to a gene: 3. The receptor comes from a man aged 50 or older in good health and CMV-seronegative. The rearrangement joins TRBV7-9 to TRBJ2-1, with 9 bases aligning to TRBD2. Input material: CD4+ T cells from PBMCs. CDR3 sequence: CASSFQAGGEQFF. CDR3 nucleotides: TGTGCCAGCAGCTTTCAAGCGGGAGGTGAGCAGTTCTTC.